The rows below give T cell receptor beta chains drawn from one sample of a study of T cell repertoires in cytomegalovirus infection. MiXCR, run by TCRdb on the reads, gives a single entry per CDR3 protein. The sample shows 200,000 or so distinct CDR3 sequences, roughly 20% of them seen only once. Sequenced: PBMCs. These receptors all stem from a human donor in good health (CMV status not recorded). Some clones in this sample may be carry-over from other donors' samples. CDR3s include the opening cysteine and the closing phenylalanine or tryptophan. D genes are given only for firm matches. Only some rows state a clone size, as once, few, many or a class for expanded clones.

size	V	J	D	DNA	CDR3
few	TRBV7-8	TRBJ1-4	.	TGTGCCAGCAGGGGCCGGGGCGCAACTAATGAAAAACTGTTTTTT	CASRGRGATNEKLFF
many	TRBV7-2	TRBJ2-1	.	TGTGCCAGCAGCAGTCGTCAGAGTCCCTACAATGAGCAGTTCTTC	CASSSRQSPYNEQFF
.	TRBV5-1	TRBJ2-1	.	TGCGCCAGCAGCTTGCCGAACAATGAGCAGTTCTTC	CASSLPNNEQFF
.	TRBV18	TRBJ2-2	.	TGTGCCAGCTCACGGGACACTGGGACTCTCGGGGAGCTGTTTTTT	CASSRDTGTLGELFF
.	TRBV6-1	TRBJ2-3	.	TGTGCCAGCAGTGAACAGGGCAGCTTCACAGATACGCAGTATTTT	CASSEQGSFTDTQYF
.	TRBV6-5	TRBJ2-3	TRBD2	TGTGCCAGCAAAAGACTAGCGGGATCCCCAGATACGCAGTATTTT	CASKRLAGSPDTQYF
.	TRBV29-1	TRBJ2-3	TRBD2	TGCAGCGTTCATCAGCCGGGACTAGCAGATACGCAGTATTTT	CSVHQPGLADTQYF
few	TRBV7-8	TRBJ1-3	.	TGTGCCAGCAGCTTAGAAGGCGGGGTTGGAAACACCATATATTTT	CASSLEGGVGNTIYF
few	TRBV7-2	TRBJ2-2	.	TGTGCCAGCAGCTCCTCGAGAGGTACGGGGGAGCTGTTTTTT	CASSSSRGTGELFF
.	TRBV5-6	TRBJ1-1	.	TGTGCCAGCAGCTTAGGCAGCCCAGGGACTGAAGCTTTCTTT	CASSLGSPGTEAFF
few	TRBV6-5	TRBJ1-2	TRBD1	TGTGCCAGCAGTTGGAGGGACAGGGACTATGGCTACACCTTC	CASSWRDRDYGYTF
many	TRBV28	TRBJ2-1	TRBD2	TGTGCCAGCAGTACAGGGACTAGCGGGAATGAGCAGTTCTTC	CASSTGTSGNEQFF
many	TRBV7-2	TRBJ1-2	.	TGTGCCAGCAGCCCGGGGGGGCACGAGGGTGGCTACACCTTC	CASSPGGHEGGYTF
many	TRBV7-2	TRBJ2-2	.	TGTGCCAGCAGACCACAGGGTACCGGGGAGCTGTTTTTT	CASRPQGTGELFF
.	TRBV7-2	TRBJ1-2	.	TGTGCCAGCAGCGAAAGGGAGGACGGGCTAAGAGGCTATGGCTACACCTTC	CASSEREDGLRGYGYTF
few	TRBV5-4	TRBJ2-1	TRBD2	TGTGCCAGCAGCCCGCGGGGGGGAAACTCCTACAATGAGCAGTTCTTC	CASSPRGGNSYNEQFF
few	TRBV27	TRBJ1-2	TRBD1	TGTGCCAGCAGACCAGTCCAGGGGGACTATGGCTACACCTTC	CASRPVQGDYGYTF
few	TRBV25-1	TRBJ2-3	.	TGTGCCAGCAGTGAACCAATGGGGGGCGCCTATAGCACAGATACGCAGTATTTT	CASSEPMGGAYSTDTQYF
medium-sized	TRBV7-6	TRBJ2-1	TRBD2	TGTGCCAGCAGCTCGATAGCGGGAGTTGTCTACAATGAGCAGTTCTTC	CASSSIAGVVYNEQFF
.	TRBV6-5	TRBJ2-7	.	TGTACCAGCAGCGTTACAGGACGGGTGGGGGAGCAGTACTTC	CTSSVTGRVGEQYF
.	TRBV20-1	TRBJ2-1	TRBD1	TGCAGTGCTATCGCCTTGGGACAGGGAATTCACAATGAGCAGTTCTTC	CSAIALGQGIHNEQFF
.	TRBV20-1	TRBJ1-2	TRBD1	TGCAGTGCTAGCGGAAGGGGGCTCCCCTATGGCTACACCTTC	CSASGRGLPYGYTF
few	TRBV6-5	TRBJ2-7	.	TGTGCCAGCAGTTACTCGAAGGCCAGGGGCTACGAGCAGTACTTC	CASSYSKARGYEQYF
.	TRBV29-1	TRBJ1-2	.	TGCAGCGTTGATGGGCAGCTTGGCTACACCTTC	CSVDGQLGYTF
.	TRBV4-1	TRBJ2-5	.	TGCGCCAGCAGCCAGAGGGATACAGAGACCCAGTACTTC	CASSQRDTETQYF
.	TRBV14	TRBJ1-4	TRBD1	TGTGCCAGCAGCCAAGATATGGGCAGGGGGAATGAAAAACTGTTTTTT	CASSQDMGRGNEKLFF
.	TRBV23-1	TRBJ1-4	.	TGCGCCAGCAGTCACGACGACGCGGGGAGTTCTCACACCCGTGCACGGACAACTAATGAAAAACTGTTTTTT	CASSHDDAGSSHTRARTTNEKLFF
once	TRBV12-5	TRBJ2-5	.	TGTGCTAGTGGTTCTACTAGAGCGGAGACCCAGTACTTC	CASGSTRAETQYF
few	TRBV28	TRBJ1-5	.	TGTGCCAGCAGTTTAAGGGGCTCGTATCGCAATCAGCCCCAGCATTTT	CASSLRGSYRNQPQHF
.	TRBV6-6	TRBJ2-2	.	TGTGCCAGCAGTTACTCCCCCCAGCTCGGCGGGGAGCTGTTTTTT	CASSYSPQLGGELFF
.	TRBV4-1	TRBJ1-6	.	TGCGCCAGCAGCCCGACACAGAGGCCCCCCAATTCACCCCTCCACTTT	CASSPTQRPPNSPLHF
few	TRBV19	TRBJ2-3	TRBD1	TGTGCCAGTAGTATCCCGCAGGGGGCGAGCACAGATACGCAGTATTTT	CASSIPQGASTDTQYF
.	TRBV7-8	TRBJ2-5	.	TGTGCCAGCAGCTTAGCGCTCTGGGAGACCCAGTACTTC	CASSLALWETQYF
.	TRBV6-5	TRBJ2-7	.	TGTGCCAGCAGTAATTTCTACGAGCAGTACTTC	CASSNFYEQYF
few	TRBV28	TRBJ2-1	TRBD1	TGTGCCAGCACTCAAACCGGGACAGGTAACAATGAGCAGTTCTTC	CASTQTGTGNNEQFF
few	TRBV5-3	TRBJ1-2	TRBD1	TGTGCCAGCAGCGCGCGACAGGGGGCAGGCTATGGCTACACCTTC	CASSARQGAGYGYTF
many	TRBV7-2	TRBJ1-2	.	TGTGCCAGCAGCTTAGAGTCGAGAAACTATGGCTACACCTTC	CASSLESRNYGYTF